The 22 T cell receptor beta chains below all came from one sample that was sequenced in a study of identifying expanded T cells in peripheral blood. Assay: immunoSEQ multiplex PCR; the TCRdb copy retains only in-frame clones and omits some. The sample has 50,000 to 70,000 clones, more than 75% seen once. Sequenced input: blood. Receptors originate from a person between 18 and 75 years old in good health.

The V gene is TRBV27, the J gene TRBJ2-1; D is undetermined. The germline V gene has CDR1 MNHEY and CDR2 SMNVEV (reference sequence). V lost 8 bases to trimming and J lost 8 bases, with 16 bases between them. The CDR3 is 13 amino acids. For the CDR3, the DNA is TGTGCCAGCCTCAACCTTAGAAGGGATGAGCAGTTCTTC. It translates to CASLNLRRDEQFF.

CDR3 protein: CASSPDPGGTYEQYF. CDR3 nucleotide sequence: TGTGCCAGCAGTCCGGACCCGGGAGGAACCTACGAGCAGTACTTC. The J gene is TRBJ2-7, the V gene TRBV5-4; 7 nucleotides agree with TRBD2. This CDR3 spans 15 amino acids. Germline V gene data show CDR1 as SGHNT and CDR2 as YYREEE (reference sequence). Trimming removed 5 bases from V and 2 bases from J; junction bases left unmatched: 10.

The rearrangement uses TRBV2 and TRBJ1-5; D gene unclear. Germline CDR1 and CDR2: SNHLY and FYNNEI. The CDR3 extends over 14 amino acids. Between the trimmed V and J ends, which lost 1 base and 5 bases, there was a span of 9 bases. The CDR3 sequence is CASSEDRVYQPQHF. CDR3 DNA sequence: TGTGCCAGCAGTGAAGATCGGGTGTATCAGCCCCAGCATTTT.

The chain couples TRBV7-9 to TRBJ2-3; no reliable D call. The V end was cut by 5 bases, the J end by 0 bases, with 12 bases between. The germline V gene encodes CDR1 SEHNR and CDR2 FQNEAQ (reference sequence). This CDR3 comprises 15 residues. The CDR3 DNA sequence: TGTGCCAGCAGCGCCAATCTAGGAAGCACAGATACGCAGTATTTT. It yields the protein CASSANLGSTDTQYF.

The rearrangement uses TRBV5-4 and TRBJ1-4; TRBD1 matches at 7 bases. Trimming cost V 0 bases and J 7 bases; bases outside gene matches: 3. Germline-derived CDR1 and CDR2 are SGHNT and YYREEE (reference sequence). The CDR3 contains 14 residues. CDR3 bases: TGTGCCAGCAGCTTGGACAGGGGAATTGAAAAACTGTTTTTT. Amino acid sequence: CASSLDRGIEKLFF.

This clone was seen only a few times. The V and J genes are TRBV7-2 and TRBJ1-6, with TRBD1 matching 8 bases. The length of the CDR3 is 15 residues. CDR1 and CDR2 from the germline V gene are SGHTA and FQGNSA. J gave up 7 bases and V 3 bases, and 5 bases lay outside the gene matches. CDR3 bases: TGTGCCAGCAGCTTCGACAGGGGCGGCAATTCACCCCTCCACTTT. Translated: CASSFDRGGNSPLHF.

The rearrangement uses TRBV9 and TRBJ2-5, with D possibly being TRBD1 (6 bases). This CDR3 region has 14 residues. From germline, CDR1 is SGDLS and CDR2 YYNGEE. V lost 0 bases, J lost 3 bases, and 9 bases lay in between. This chain's CDR3 is CASSVGQGKETQYF. CDR3 in DNA: TGTGCCAGCAGCGTAGGGCAGGGGAAAGAGACCCAGTACTTC.

This sequence joins TRBV28 and TRBJ1-4; the match to TRBD1 covers 10 bases. CDR1 is MDHEN, CDR2 SYDVKM, per germline. The CDR3 consists of 18 residues. Trimming took 5 bases from V and 8 from J; bases not matched to a gene: 17. CDR3 amino acids: CASSPSFPGQGLFEKLFF. Here the CDR3 DNA reads TGTGCCAGCAGTCCCTCGTTTCCGGGACAGGGGCTTTTCGAAAAACTGTTTTTT.

The chain employs TRBV28 and TRBJ1-2; D is uncertain. Per germline, CDR1 MDHEN and CDR2 SYDVKM. V was cut by 2 bases and J by 5 bases, with 15 bases left in between. CDR3 length: 15 amino acids. The CDR3 region is CASSLAQSHPYGYTF. The CDR3 coding sequence is TGTGCCAGCAGTTTAGCACAATCACATCCTTATGGCTACACCTTC.

The chain combines TRBV4-1 with TRBJ2-2; D remains ambiguous. Trimming took 2 bases from V and 4 from J, leaving 5 bases between them. Germline CDR1 MGHRA, CDR2 YSYEKL. The CDR3 extends over 13 amino acids. The DNA for the CDR3 is TGCGCCAGCAGCCAAAAACCCACCGGGGAGCTGTTTTTT. Translating it yields CASSQKPTGELFF.

This clone was observed a few times. The chain has TRBV18 and TRBJ1-1; D is perhaps TRBD1 (6 bases). The CDR3 is 15 residues long. Germline CDR1 KGHSH, CDR2 LQKENI. With 3 bases removed from V and 0 bases from J, the gap between germline ends came to 11 bases. In nucleotides, the CDR3 is TGTGCCAGCTCACCTTCCGGGACACTGAACACTGAAGCTTTCTTT. Its translation is CASSPSGTLNTEAFF.

A single count supports this clone. The chain couples TRBV10-3 to TRBJ1-1; D is uncertain. CDR3 length: 12 amino acids. Trimming shortened V by 9 bases and J by 3 bases, and 11 bases separated the two germline ends. Germline V gene lookup returns CDR1 ENHRY and CDR2 SYGVKD. The CDR3 DNA reads as TGTGCCATAGGTCGGGAGGACACTGAAGCTTTCTTT. Translating it yields CAIGREDTEAFF.

The V call is TRBV6-4, the J call TRBJ2-1; TRBD2 aligns across 9 bases. CDR1 and CDR2 (germline): MRHNA, SNTAGT. The CDR3 is 16 amino acids. Trimming took 0 bases from V and 10 from J; bases not matched to a gene: 10. In nucleotides, the CDR3 is TGTGCCAGCAGTGACTCTGTCGGCGGGGGGGCGGACGAGCAGTTCTTC. This encodes CASSDSVGGGADEQFF.

The CDR3 is CASSQDLTRVGQPQHF. CDR3 nucleotide sequence: TGCGCCAGCAGCCAAGATCTAACCAGGGTGGGTCAGCCCCAGCATTTT. The gene calls are TRBV4-1 and TRBJ1-5, with a weak D call TRBD1 (5 bases). The V end was cut by 0 bases, the J end by 6 bases, with 15 bases between. The CDR3 is 16 amino acids. CDR1 and CDR2 (germline): MGHRA, YSYEKL.

This chain uses TRBV4-1 with TRBJ2-1; TRBD2 agrees at 8 bases. The CDR3 loop spans 17 amino acids. Unmatched junction bases numbered 10, after V lost 1 base and J lost 5 bases. Germline lookup yields CDR1 MGHRA and CDR2 YSYEKL. The CDR3 DNA is TGCGCCAGCAGCCAAGGTCTGTCCGGGACTAGTAACAATGAGCAGTTCTTC. It specifies CASSQGLSGTSNNEQFF.

The CDR3 is CASRQGAGGEFEQFF. In DNA, the CDR3 is TGCGCCAGCCGACAGGGAGCGGGGGGTGAGTTTGAGCAGTTCTTC. The chain has TRBV5-1 and TRBJ2-1, with 9 positions matching TRBD2. The trim removed 7 bases at V and 9 bases at J, leaving 14 bases unmatched. Germline V gives CDR1 SGHRS, CDR2 YFSETQ. The CDR3 sequence is 15 residues long.

This chain connects TRBV7-2 to TRBJ2-3, with D unresolved. Germline-derived CDR1 and CDR2 are SGHTA and FQGNSA. The CDR3 has 15 amino acids. Trimming cost V 5 bases and J 2 bases, with 14 bases left between them. The CDR3 bases are TGTGCCAGCAGCCGCTCCTTGGGATTCACAGATACGCAGTATTTT. It specifies CASSRSLGFTDTQYF.

CDR3 nucleotides: TGTGCCACCAGCAGAGAAGGTAGGGATGAAGCTTTCTTT. This translates into CATSREGRDEAFF. J is TRBJ1-1 and V is TRBV15; D not certain. From germline, CDR1 is LNHNV and CDR2 YYDKDF (reference sequence). With 0 bases removed from V and 7 bases from J, the gap between germline ends came to 9 bases. The CDR3 runs 13 residues.

CDR3 coding DNA: TGTGCCAGCAGTGAATCAGAGAACACTGAAGCTTTCTTT. Amino acids: CASSESENTEAFF. The chain carries TRBV6-4 and TRBJ1-1; D is ambiguous. The CDR3 loop spans 13 amino acids. Germline CDR1 reads MRHNA; CDR2 reads SNTAGT. V was clipped by 3 bases and J by 1 base, with 6 bases between them.

This clone appeared once. The V gene is TRBV7-2, the J gene TRBJ2-3; 11 bases map to TRBD2. The CDR3 contains 19 residues. Germline CDR1 SGHTA, CDR2 FQGNSA. The V and J ends lost 5 bases and 2 bases, in that order; junction bases with no gene match: 15. In DNA, the CDR3 is TGTGCCAGCAGCCCGGAACGTTTCGGGACTAGCGGTATCACAGATACGCAGTATTTT. It yields the protein CASSPERFGTSGITDTQYF.

The chain has TRBV5-4 and TRBJ2-7; 10 bases are shared with TRBD2. The V and J ends lost 3 bases and 1 base, in that order; junction bases with no gene match: 4. CDR1 SGHNT and CDR2 YYREEE come from the germline V gene (reference sequence). This CDR3 has 15 amino acids. The CDR3 loop is CASSSRTSGSYEQYF. CDR3 bases: TGTGCCAGCAGCTCCCGGACTAGCGGTTCCTACGAGCAGTACTTC.

The V gene is TRBV11-2, the J gene TRBJ2-2, with D hard to call. Germline CDR1 and CDR2: SGHAT and FQNNGV. This CDR3 has 12 residues. V lost 7 bases and J lost 4, with 7 bases in between. CDR3 sequence: CASIGSTGELFF. For the CDR3, the DNA is TGTGCCAGCATAGGGTCCACCGGGGAGCTGTTTTTT.